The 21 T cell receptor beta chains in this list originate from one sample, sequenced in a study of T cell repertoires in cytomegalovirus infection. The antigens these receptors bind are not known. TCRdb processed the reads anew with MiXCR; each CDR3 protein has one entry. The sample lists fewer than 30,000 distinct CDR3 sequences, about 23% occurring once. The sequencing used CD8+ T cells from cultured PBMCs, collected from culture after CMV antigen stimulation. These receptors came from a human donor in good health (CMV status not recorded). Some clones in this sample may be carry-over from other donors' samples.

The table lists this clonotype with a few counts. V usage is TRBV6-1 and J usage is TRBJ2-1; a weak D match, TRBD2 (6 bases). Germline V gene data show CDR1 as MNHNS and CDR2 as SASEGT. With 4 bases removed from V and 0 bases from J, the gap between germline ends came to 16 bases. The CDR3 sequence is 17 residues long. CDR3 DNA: TGTGCCAGCAGTGGCGCCCTACTAGCTAGCTCCTACAATGAGCAGTTCTTC. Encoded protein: CASSGALLASSYNEQFF.

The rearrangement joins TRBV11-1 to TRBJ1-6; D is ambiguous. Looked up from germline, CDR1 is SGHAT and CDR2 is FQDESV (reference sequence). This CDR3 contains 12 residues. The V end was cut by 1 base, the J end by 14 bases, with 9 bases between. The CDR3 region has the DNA TGTGCCAGCAGCTTAGTATCTGGTGCCCTCCACTTT. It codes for CASSLVSGALHF.

As DNA, the CDR3 is TGTGCCAGTGCGCCGGGTACAGGGGTGGCTGGCTACACCTTC. Protein sequence: CASAPGTGVAGYTF. This chain joins TRBV6-1 and TRBJ1-2; 7 bases line up with TRBD1. V gave up 9 bases and J gave up 7 bases; unmatched junction bases: 14. This CDR3 region has 14 residues. CDR1 is MNHNS, CDR2 SASEGT, per germline.

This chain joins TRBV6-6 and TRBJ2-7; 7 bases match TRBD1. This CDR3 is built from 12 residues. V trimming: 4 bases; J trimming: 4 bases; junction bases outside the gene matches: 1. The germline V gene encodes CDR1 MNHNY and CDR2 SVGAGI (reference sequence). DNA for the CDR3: TGTGCCAGCAGTTTCAGGGGGTACGAGCAGTACTTC. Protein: CASSFRGYEQYF.

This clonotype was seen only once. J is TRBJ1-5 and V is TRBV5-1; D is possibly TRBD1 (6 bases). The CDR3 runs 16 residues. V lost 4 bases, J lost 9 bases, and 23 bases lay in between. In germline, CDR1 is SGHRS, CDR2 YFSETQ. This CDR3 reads CASSQDEGDTFRPQHF. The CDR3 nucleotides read TGCGCCAGCAGCCAGGATGAGGGGGACACCTTCCGGCCCCAGCATTTT.

In DNA form, the CDR3 reads TGTGCCAGCAGCTTGGCCATGGGAAGCTCCTACGAGCAGTACTTC. Protein: CASSLAMGSSYEQYF. The rearrangement uses TRBV5-5 and TRBJ2-7; D is ambiguous. Germline lookup yields CDR1 SGHKS and CDR2 YYEKEE (reference sequence). Trimming removed 0 bases from V and 0 bases from J, with 10 bases in between. The CDR3 runs 15 residues.

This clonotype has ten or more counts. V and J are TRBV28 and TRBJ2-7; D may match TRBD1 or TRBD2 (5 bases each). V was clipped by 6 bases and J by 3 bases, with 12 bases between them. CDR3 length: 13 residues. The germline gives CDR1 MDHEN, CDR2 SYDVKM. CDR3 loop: CASRGLGNYEQYF. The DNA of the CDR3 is TGTGCCAGCAGGGGGCTCGGGAACTACGAGCAGTACTTC.

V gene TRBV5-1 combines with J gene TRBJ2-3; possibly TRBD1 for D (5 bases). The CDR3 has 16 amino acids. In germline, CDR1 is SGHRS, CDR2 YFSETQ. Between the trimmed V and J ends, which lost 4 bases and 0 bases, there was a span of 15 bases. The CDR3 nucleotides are TGCGCCAGCAGCATAAGGGGTCGCCTTAGCACAGATACGCAGTATTTT. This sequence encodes CASSIRGRLSTDTQYF.

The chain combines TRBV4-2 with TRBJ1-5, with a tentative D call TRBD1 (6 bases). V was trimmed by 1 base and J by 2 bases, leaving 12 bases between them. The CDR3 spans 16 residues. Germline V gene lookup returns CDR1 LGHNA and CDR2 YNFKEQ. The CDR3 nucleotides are TGTGCCAGCAGCCAAGGATCAGGGGTAGGCAATCAGCCCCAGCATTTT. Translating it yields CASSQGSGVGNQPQHF.

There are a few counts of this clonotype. CDR3 bases: TGTGCCAGCAGTTTCCTCCCGACAGAGCGGAGCACAGATACGCAGTATTTT. Its translation is CASSFLPTERSTDTQYF. The V and J genes are TRBV12-3 or TRBV12-4 and TRBJ2-3; the D call may be TRBD1 or TRBD2 (5 bases each). The V end lost 3 bases, the J end lost 0 bases, and 16 bases lay between the germline ends. The CDR3 totals 17 residues.

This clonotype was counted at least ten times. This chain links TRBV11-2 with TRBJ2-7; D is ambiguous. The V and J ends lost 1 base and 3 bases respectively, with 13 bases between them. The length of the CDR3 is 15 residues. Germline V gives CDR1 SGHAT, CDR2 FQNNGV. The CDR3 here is CASSLGVGSYYEQYF. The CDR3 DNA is TGTGCCAGCAGCTTAGGCGTGGGGTCATACTACGAGCAGTACTTC.

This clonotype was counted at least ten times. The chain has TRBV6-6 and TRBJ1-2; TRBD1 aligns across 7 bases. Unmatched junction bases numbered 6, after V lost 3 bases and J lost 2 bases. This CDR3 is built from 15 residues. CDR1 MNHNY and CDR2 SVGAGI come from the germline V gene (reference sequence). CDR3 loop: CASSYMATGNYGYTF. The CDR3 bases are TGTGCCAGCAGTTATATGGCGACAGGGAACTATGGCTACACCTTC.

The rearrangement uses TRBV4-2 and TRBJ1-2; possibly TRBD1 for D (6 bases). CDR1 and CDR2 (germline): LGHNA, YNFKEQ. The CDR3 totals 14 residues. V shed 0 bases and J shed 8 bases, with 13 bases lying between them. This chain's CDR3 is CASSQESLTGGYTF. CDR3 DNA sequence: TGTGCCAGCAGCCAAGAGTCCCTGACAGGCGGCTACACCTTC.

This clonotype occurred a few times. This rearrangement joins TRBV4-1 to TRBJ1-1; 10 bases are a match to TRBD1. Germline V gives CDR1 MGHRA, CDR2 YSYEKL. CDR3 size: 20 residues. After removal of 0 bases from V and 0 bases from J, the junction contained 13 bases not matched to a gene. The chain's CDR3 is CASSQEVLGPGQGMNTEAFF. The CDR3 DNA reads TGCGCCAGCAGCCAAGAAGTCTTAGGACCGGGACAGGGGATGAACACTGAAGCTTTCTTT.

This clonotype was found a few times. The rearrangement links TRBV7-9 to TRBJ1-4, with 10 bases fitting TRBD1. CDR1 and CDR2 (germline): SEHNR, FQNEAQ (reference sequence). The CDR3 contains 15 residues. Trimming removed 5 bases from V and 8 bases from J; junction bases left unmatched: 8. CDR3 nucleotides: TGTGCCAGCAGCGGACCGGGACAGGGGAGGGAAAAACTGTTTTTT. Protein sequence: CASSGPGQGREKLFF.

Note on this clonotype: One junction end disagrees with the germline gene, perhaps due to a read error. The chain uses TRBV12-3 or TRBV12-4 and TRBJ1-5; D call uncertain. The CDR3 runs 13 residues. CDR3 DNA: TGTGCCAGCAGTTTGAACAGCAATCAGCCCCGGCATTTT. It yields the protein CASSLNSNQPRHF.

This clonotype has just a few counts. The CDR3 DNA follows: TGTGCCAGCAGCCTGCCGGGCCTGGCTGGGGCCAACGTCCTGACTTTC. It codes for CASSLPGLAGANVLTF. The chain combines TRBV5-4 with TRBJ2-6; D gene uncertain. The V end was cut by 4 bases, the J end by 2 bases, with 13 bases between. The V gene's germline CDR1 is SGHNT and CDR2 YYREEE (reference sequence). The CDR3 has 16 residues.

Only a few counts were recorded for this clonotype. For the CDR3, the DNA is TGCGCCAGCAGCCAAGTTGGGACGGGCTACGAGCAGTACTTC. Translating gives CASSQVGTGYEQYF. The chain has TRBV4-1 and TRBJ2-7; D could derive from TRBD1 or TRBD2 (5 bases each). V lost 1 base, J lost 3 bases, and 10 bases lay in between. The CDR3 contains 14 residues. Germline values: CDR1 MGHRA, CDR2 YSYEKL.

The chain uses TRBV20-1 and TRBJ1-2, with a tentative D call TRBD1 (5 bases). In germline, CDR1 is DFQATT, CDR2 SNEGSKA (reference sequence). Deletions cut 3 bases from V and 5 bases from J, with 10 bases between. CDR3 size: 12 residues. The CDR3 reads CSARAGIYGYTF. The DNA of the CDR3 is TGCAGTGCTAGGGCAGGGATATATGGCTACACCTTC.

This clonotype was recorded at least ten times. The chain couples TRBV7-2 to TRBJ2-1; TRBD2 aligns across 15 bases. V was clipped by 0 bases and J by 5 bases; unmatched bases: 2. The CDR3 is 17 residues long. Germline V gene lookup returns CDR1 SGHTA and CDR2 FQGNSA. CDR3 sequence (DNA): TGTGCCAGCAGCTTAGCGAGGACTAGCGGGGGGGACAATGAGCAGTTCTTC. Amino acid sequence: CASSLARTSGGDNEQFF.

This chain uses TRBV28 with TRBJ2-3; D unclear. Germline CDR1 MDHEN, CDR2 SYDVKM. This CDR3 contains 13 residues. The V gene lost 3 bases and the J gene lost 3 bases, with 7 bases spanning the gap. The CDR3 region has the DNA TGTGCCAGCAGTTTGGTTTCGACAGATACGCAGTATTTT. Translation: CASSLVSTDTQYF.